One T cell receptor beta chain is described in this entry. Antigen specificity is unknown. The tumor samples were collected prior to definitive surgery or chemotherapy. The sample originates from a study of high-grade serous ovarian cancer treatment subgroups. Overall study results and limits: Spatial context was lost because tumors were sequenced in bulk.

Germline loops: CDR1 SGHRS, CDR2 YFSETQ. The V end lost 4 bases, the J end lost 7 bases, and 12 bases lay between the germline ends. The CDR3 extends over 14 amino acids. TCRdb keeps only in-frame clones here, not all; method: immunoSEQ multiplex PCR. The sample lists about 40,000 clones, around 80% occurring once. The sequence was collected from a human donor with high-grade serous ovarian cancer. The chain carries TRBV5-1 and TRBJ1-6; perhaps TRBD1 as D (5 bases). Source material: tumor tissue. Here the CDR3 reads CASSAGTGNSPLHF. The DNA for the CDR3 is TGCGCCAGCAGCGCCGGGACGGGAAATTCACCCCTCCACTTT.